The clone carrying this T cell receptor (beta chain) was counted at least ten times. Its antigen remains unidentified. Trimming removed 3 bases from V and 11 bases from J; junction bases left unmatched: 7. The CDR3 consists of 14 residues. Germline CDR1 and CDR2: MNHEY and SMNVEV (reference sequence). None of the patients had undergone any treatment ahead of thyroid surgery. As originally analysed: Differences in CDR3 between clinicopathological groups were drawn on to build a classifier intended to discriminate distant-metastatic papillary thyroid cancer patients. TCRdb re-called the PCR reads through MiXCR. None of the V and J calls come from the authors' own analysis; TCRdb made them. The profile shows fewer than 55,000 clones, 16% of them singletons. These data originate in a study of metastatic and nonmetastatic thyroid tumors. Study-wide context: Comparison of repertoires was carried out across blood and tumor or nodule tissue from malignant and benign thyroid patients. Points from the study as a whole: It was reported that TCR beta diversity was significantly higher in malignant thyroid tumors than benign nodules, in blood and tumor.

This clonotype originated in a female donor with papillary thyroid cancer or a benign thyroid nodule (not recorded which). Some clones in this sample may be carry-over from other donors' samples. V gene TRBV27 combines with J gene TRBJ1-4, with 9 nucleotides matching TRBD1. The sequenced sample was blood. This CDR3 reads CASSFDRGVGKLFF. The CDR3 nucleotides read TGTGCCAGCAGTTTCGACAGGGGGGTAGGGAAACTGTTTTTT.